The 5 T cell receptor beta chains below all came from one sample that was sequenced in a study of preoperative IRX-2 immunotherapy in early breast cancer. The treatment: preoperative locoregional IRX-2 cytokine immunotherapy. TCRdb's copy holds only in-frame clones and misses some; the assay was immunoSEQ multiplex PCR. Found here are 25,000 to 30,000 clones, 85% to 90% of them singletons; the top ten hold 9.8%. This material was collected from a patient treated with IRX-2 immunotherapy. The receptors here all came from a human donor with breast cancer.

The DNA of the CDR3 is TGCGCCAGCAGCCATTCGGTAGCGGGGGGGTACACCGGGGAGCTGTTTTTT. Protein: CASSHSVAGGYTGELFF. The chain combines TRBV4-1 with TRBJ2-2; 11 nucleotides agree with TRBD2. CDR1 MGHRA and CDR2 YSYEKL come from the germline V gene. The V gene end was trimmed by 3 bases and the J gene end by 3 bases; junction bases not matched to a gene: 6. The CDR3 runs to 17 residues.

Written as DNA, the CDR3 is TGTGCCAGCAGACAGTCGGGGAACACCGGGGAGCTGTTTTTT. Translated, it gives CASRQSGNTGELFF. The rearrangement joins TRBV25-1 to TRBJ2-2; no firm D call. CDR1 is MGHDK and CDR2 is SYGVNS in the germline V gene. CDR3 size: 14 residues. V was clipped by 6 bases and J by 1 base, with 9 bases between them.

The chain couples TRBV25-1 to TRBJ2-7; 7 bases are shared with TRBD1. The germline gives CDR1 MGHDK, CDR2 SYGVNS. The CDR3 spans 11 residues. With V trimmed by 8 bases and J by 4 bases, 2 bases remained unmatched. CDR3 region: CASEQGYEQYF. The CDR3 region has the DNA TGTGCCAGCGAACAGGGGTACGAGCAGTACTTC.

Here the CDR3 DNA reads TGTGCCAGTAGACCCGCCGGGACAGGGGCAGATACGCAGTATTTT. Translation: CASRPAGTGADTQYF. The chain couples TRBV19 to TRBJ2-3; 10 bases are shared with TRBD1. Germline V gene data show CDR1 as LNHDA and CDR2 as SQIVND (reference sequence). The CDR3 covers 15 residues. V was clipped by 6 bases and J by 4 bases; unmatched bases: 7. Full variable domain (missing parts from reference TRBV19 and TRBJ2-3): DGGITQSPKYLFRKEGQNVTLSCEQNLNHDAMYWYRQDPGQGLRLIYYSQIVNDFQKGDIAEGYSVSREKKESFPLTVTSAQKNPTAFYLCASRPAGTGADTQYFGPGTRLTVL.

The chain uses TRBV11-3 and TRBJ2-3; D ambiguous. This CDR3 region has 10 residues. CDR1 is SGHNT and CDR2 is YENEEA in the germline V gene. The V and J ends lost 5 bases and 9 bases respectively, with 6 bases between them. As DNA, the CDR3 is TGTGCCAGCAGCCAAGAGACGCAGTATTTT. The encoded protein is CASSQETQYF.